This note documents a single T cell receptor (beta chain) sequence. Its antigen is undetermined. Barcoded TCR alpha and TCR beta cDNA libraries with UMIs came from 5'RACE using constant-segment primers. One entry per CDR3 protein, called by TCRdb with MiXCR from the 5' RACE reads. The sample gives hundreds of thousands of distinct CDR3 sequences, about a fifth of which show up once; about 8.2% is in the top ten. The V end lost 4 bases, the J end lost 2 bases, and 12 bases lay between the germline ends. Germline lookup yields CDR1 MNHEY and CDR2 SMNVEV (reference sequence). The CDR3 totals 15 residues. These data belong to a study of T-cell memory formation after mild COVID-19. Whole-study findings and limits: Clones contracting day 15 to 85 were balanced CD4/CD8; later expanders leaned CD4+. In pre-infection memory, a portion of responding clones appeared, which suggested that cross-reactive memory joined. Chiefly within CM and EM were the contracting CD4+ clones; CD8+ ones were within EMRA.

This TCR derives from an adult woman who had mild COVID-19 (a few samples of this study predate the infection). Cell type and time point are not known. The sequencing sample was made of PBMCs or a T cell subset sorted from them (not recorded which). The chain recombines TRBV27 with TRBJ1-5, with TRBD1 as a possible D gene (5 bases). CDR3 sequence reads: CASSYGAGGNQPQHF. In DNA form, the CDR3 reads TGTGCCAGCAGTTATGGGGCGGGCGGCAATCAGCCCCAGCATTTT.